These 8 T cell receptor beta chains came from one sample sequenced in a study of early T cells in non-severe SARS-CoV-2 infection. TCRdb recomputed calls from the 5' RACE reads with MiXCR, one row per CDR3 protein. Altogether approximately 38,000 distinct CDR3 sequences are present, around 4% being singletons, with the ten largest covering 5.5% to 6%. Material: whole blood. The receptors originated from an adult who was a healthcare worker with PCR-confirmed SARS-CoV-2 infection or an uninfected control (not recorded which).

The gene calls are TRBV29-1 and TRBJ1-1; 7 bases are shared with TRBD1. The CDR3 spans 12 residues. Germline V CDR1 and CDR2: SQVTM, ANQGSEA. V was clipped by 5 bases and J by 1 base; unmatched bases: 1. CDR3 amino acids: CSVRQGNTEAFF. The CDR3, as DNA: TGCAGCGTTCGACAGGGGAACACTGAAGCTTTCTTT. The whole variable domain, filled in from reference TRBV29-1 and TRBJ1-1, reads SAVISQKPSRDICQRGTSLTIQCQVDSQVTMMFWYRQQPGQSLTLIATANQGSEATYESGFVIDKFPISRPNLTFSTLTVSNMSPEDSSIYLCSVRQGNTEAFFGQGTRLTVV.

The V call is TRBV20-1, the J call TRBJ1-1, with D possibly TRBD1 on 6 matching bases. Germline CDR1 reads DFQATT; CDR2 reads SNEGSKA (reference sequence). The CDR3 is made up of 12 amino acids. V was clipped by 1 base and J by 5 bases, with 8 bases between them. This CDR3 reads CSARAGATEAFF. The CDR3 nucleotides read TGCAGTGCTAGAGCAGGGGCAACTGAAGCTTTCTTT.

The V and J genes are TRBV12-3 or TRBV12-4 and TRBJ1-5, with a possible D match to TRBD1 (5 bases). The V end lost 2 bases, the J end lost 6 bases, and 20 bases lay between the germline ends. The CDR3 covers 17 residues. The CDR3 sequence: CASSLQGRGRSSQPQHF. Written as DNA, the CDR3 is TGTGCCAGCAGTTTACAGGGAAGAGGTCGTTCTAGTCAGCCCCAGCATTTT.

J is TRBJ2-3 and V is TRBV20-1; no clear D. Germline CDR1 and CDR2: DFQATT and SNEGSKA (reference sequence). V was shortened by 8 bases and J by 3 bases, with 15 bases between the two germline ends. The CDR3 covers 13 residues. In DNA, the CDR3 is TGCAGTCCGAATTTTTCGGCAACAGATACGCAGTATTTT. Protein sequence: CSPNFSATDTQYF.

This clonotype was seen ten or more times. This rearrangement joins TRBV21-1 to TRBJ2-1. TRBV21-1 is given as a pseudogene. The CDR3 loop spans 12 amino acids. The CDR3 DNA reads TGTGCCAGCATCCAATGGGCATATGAGCAGTTCTTC. It is translated as CASIQWAYEQFF.

In this sample, this clonotype turned up many times. The J gene is TRBJ1-1, the V gene TRBV29-1; no firm D call. Germline V gives CDR1 SQVTM, CDR2 ANQGSEA. The CDR3 has 10 amino acids. V lost 6 bases and J lost 4, with 6 bases in between. CDR3 protein: CSVSTTEAFF. The DNA of the CDR3 is TGCAGCGTATCGACCACTGAAGCTTTCTTT.

This clonotype was seen many times. The chain uses TRBV5-4 and TRBJ1-1, with a tentative D call TRBD1 (6 bases). The CDR3 contains 14 residues. V shed 0 bases and J shed 3 bases, with 9 bases lying between them. Germline CDR1 SGHNT, CDR2 YYREEE (reference sequence). CDR3 protein: CASSLVGAHTEAFF. The CDR3 DNA follows: TGTGCCAGCAGCTTGGTGGGGGCTCACACTGAAGCTTTCTTT.

This clonotype was seen only once. Since a much larger clone is just one base distant, this may be a read error. The chain combines TRBV20-1 with TRBJ2-1; 7 bases fit TRBD1. The trim removed 2 bases at V and 3 bases at J, leaving 4 bases unmatched. CDR1 and CDR2 from the germline V gene are DFQATT and SNEGSKA (reference sequence). The CDR3 extends over 14 amino acids. CDR3 region: CSARHGTDYNEQFF. Written as DNA, the CDR3 is TGCAGTGCTAGACATGGGACAGACTACAATGAGCAGTTCTTC.